Listed below are T cell receptor beta chains from one sample, sequenced in a study of T cell repertoires in cytomegalovirus infection. Their specific antigens are unknown. Each CDR3 protein gets one entry after TCRdb re-called the reads with MiXCR. Of some 940,000 distinct CDR3 sequences in the sample, about a third were seen once. Sequencing was performed on cultured CD8+ T cells from PBMCs, taken from culture after CMV antigen stimulation. The receptors shown here come from a human donor in good health (CMV status not recorded). Some clones in this sample may be carry-over from other donors' samples. The CDR3 runs from the conserved cysteine through the conserved F or W. A D gene is named only where the DNA matches it firmly. Expanded clones get a size class; other rows say once, few or many, or leave the size out.

size	V	J	D	CDR3	DNA
many	TRBV7-8	TRBJ1-5	NA	CASSQGGAPVSNQPQHF	TGTGCCAGCAGCCAAGGCGGGGCCCCGGTTAGCAATCAGCCCCAGCATTTT
many	TRBV7-8	TRBJ2-3	NA	CASSVAATDTQYF	TGTGCCAGCTCGGTAGCGGCCACAGATACGCAGTATTTT
NA	TRBV7-2	TRBJ2-3	NA	CASSHYGGWGDTQYF	TGTGCCAGCAGCCATTATGGGGGTTGGGGAGATACGCAGTATTTT
NA	TRBV10-3	TRBJ2-3	TRBD2	CAISGSTSLTSGGDTDTQYF	TGTGCCATCAGTGGAAGTACCTCCTTAACTAGCGGGGGGGACACAGATACGCAGTATTTT
NA	TRBV5-5	TRBJ2-7	NA	CASGLYRIHEQYF	TGTGCCAGCGGTCTATACAGGATCCACGAGCAGTACTTC
NA	TRBV27	TRBJ2-7	TRBD1	CASSLKGSGKGGNEQYF	TGTGCCAGCAGTTTAAAGGGGTCGGGGAAAGGGGGCAACGAGCAGTACTTC
many	TRBV7-8	TRBJ2-7	TRBD1	CASSPRGTGGYEQYF	TGTGCCAGCAGCCCTAGGGGGACAGGAGGCTACGAGCAGTACTTC
many	TRBV7-9	TRBJ2-1	NA	CASSPPIRPLWNEQFF	TGTGCCAGCAGCCCGCCAATCCGGCCACTGTGGAATGAGCAGTTCTTC
NA	TRBV28	TRBJ2-1	NA	CASSPARSSSYNEQFF	TGTGCCAGCAGCCCTGCGAGGTCATCCTCCTACAATGAGCAGTTCTTC
few	TRBV6-1	TRBJ1-5	NA	CASSEWDQPQHF	TGTGCCAGCAGTGAATGGGATCAGCCCCAGCATTTT
few	TRBV12-3/TRBV12-4	TRBJ1-4	TRBD1	CASSTPTGMNEKLFF	TGTGCCAGCAGCACCCCGACAGGGATGAATGAAAAACTGTTTTTT
NA	TRBV10-2	TRBJ2-1	TRBD2	CASFPGASGASSYNEQFF	TGCGCCAGCTTCCCTGGGGCTAGCGGGGCTAGCTCCTACAATGAGCAGTTCTTC
NA	TRBV6-1	TRBJ1-1	TRBD1	CASSDYQGADTEAFF	TGTGCCAGCAGTGATTACCAGGGGGCTGACACTGAAGCTTTCTTT
many	TRBV7-2	TRBJ2-1	TRBD2	CASSLRTRLAGGLDEQFF	TGTGCCAGCAGCCTCCGAACCAGACTAGCGGGGGGGCTGGATGAGCAGTTCTTC
NA	TRBV27	TRBJ1-6	TRBD1	CASSPGQGFLSYNSPLHF	TGTGCCAGCAGTCCGGGACAGGGGTTTTTATCCTATAATTCACCCCTCCACTTT
NA	TRBV7-9	TRBJ1-1	NA	CASSLEGGGINTEAFF	TGTGCCAGCAGCTTAGAAGGAGGTGGCATAAACACTGAAGCTTTCTTT
NA	TRBV4-1	TRBJ1-5	TRBD1	CASSHRQGIDQPQHF	TGCGCCAGCAGCCATCGACAGGGGATCGACCAGCCCCAGCATTTT
NA	TRBV15	TRBJ2-5	NA	CATSRGAGGQETQYF	TGTGCCACCAGCAGAGGGGCAGGGGGGCAAGAGACCCAGTACTTC
NA	TRBV7-9	TRBJ1-2	TRBD1	CASSSTGANYGYTF	TGTGCCAGCAGCTCGACAGGGGCAAACTATGGCTACACCTTC
few	TRBV6-6	TRBJ1-1	NA	CASKEGHTEAFF	TGTGCCAGCAAAGAGGGCCACACTGAAGCTTTCTTT
NA	TRBV28	TRBJ2-3	TRBD1	CASRRGQGVADTQYF	TGTGCCAGCAGACGCGGACAGGGGGTGGCAGATACGCAGTATTTT
NA	TRBV6-2/TRBV6-3	TRBJ2-6	NA	CASELSGANVLTF	TGTGCCAGCGAGCTCTCTGGGGCCAACGTCCTGACTTTC
NA	TRBV19	TRBJ2-1	NA	CASRTGPNEQFF	TGTGCCAGTAGGACAGGTCCGAATGAGCAGTTCTTC
few	TRBV7-8	TRBJ2-5	NA	CASTQDEAQETQYF	TGTGCCAGCACCCAGGACGAGGCCCAAGAGACCCAGTACTTC
few	TRBV11-2	TRBJ1-2	NA	CASSSGALRWGYTF	TGTGCCAGCAGCTCGGGGGCACTTCGGTGGGGCTACACCTTC
few	TRBV7-9	TRBJ2-1	TRBD2	CASSLGTSPNEQFF	TGTGCCAGCAGCTTAGGGACTAGCCCCAATGAGCAGTTCTTC
NA	TRBV6-5	TRBJ2-5	NA	CASSYDGSQETQYF	TGTGCCAGCAGTTACGACGGCAGTCAGGAGACCCAGTACTTC
once	TRBV20-1	TRBJ1-1	NA	CSANVGMNTEAFF	TGCAGTGCTAACGTAGGGATGAACACTGAAGCTTTCTTT
few	TRBV4-1	TRBJ2-7	TRBD1	CASSQGTGYTYEQYF	TGCGCCAGCAGCCAAGGGACAGGGTACACCTACGAGCAGTACTTC
NA	TRBV25-1	TRBJ2-3	NA	CASSEYSTDTQYF	TGTGCCAGCAGTGAATATAGCACAGATACGCAGTATTTT
NA	TRBV6-5	TRBJ1-4	TRBD1	CASSPNRGRANEKLFF	TGTGCCAGCAGTCCAAATAGGGGGCGGGCGAATGAAAAACTGTTTTTT
many	TRBV20-1	TRBJ1-2	NA	CSARGSGNYGYTF	TGCAGTGCCAGGGGTTCGGGAAACTATGGCTACACCTTC
NA	TRBV6-5	TRBJ2-2	TRBD1	CASSYGGQFLNTGELFF	TGTGCCAGCAGTTACGGGGGACAGTTCCTGAACACCGGGGAGCTGTTTTTT
few	TRBV6-6	TRBJ1-1	NA	CASRYGPREAFF	TGTGCCAGCAGATACGGGCCTAGAGAAGCTTTCTTT
many	TRBV7-2	TRBJ1-1	NA	CASSLDGIRTDDAFF	TGTGCCAGCAGCTTAGATGGGATTCGGACAGACGATGCTTTCTTT
few	TRBV7-9	TRBJ2-2	NA	CASSFQYTGELFF	TGTGCCAGCAGCTTTCAATACACCGGGGAGCTGTTTTTT
many	TRBV7-2	TRBJ2-5	TRBD2	CASSFSGGYGETQYF	TGTGCCAGCAGCTTCAGCGGGGGCTACGGGGAGACCCAGTACTTC
few	TRBV4-3	TRBJ2-3	NA	CASSQGTLTDTQYF	TGCGCCAGCAGCCAAGGGACCCTCACAGATACGCAGTATTTT
NA	TRBV15	TRBJ1-1	NA	CATSTTRDLLNTEAFF	TGTGCCACCAGCACCACCAGAGACCTCTTGAACACTGAAGCTTTCTTT
NA	TRBV12-3/TRBV12-4	TRBJ1-3	NA	CASIGTPTRDTIYF	TGTGCCAGCATCGGGACACCGACGAGGGACACCATATATTTT